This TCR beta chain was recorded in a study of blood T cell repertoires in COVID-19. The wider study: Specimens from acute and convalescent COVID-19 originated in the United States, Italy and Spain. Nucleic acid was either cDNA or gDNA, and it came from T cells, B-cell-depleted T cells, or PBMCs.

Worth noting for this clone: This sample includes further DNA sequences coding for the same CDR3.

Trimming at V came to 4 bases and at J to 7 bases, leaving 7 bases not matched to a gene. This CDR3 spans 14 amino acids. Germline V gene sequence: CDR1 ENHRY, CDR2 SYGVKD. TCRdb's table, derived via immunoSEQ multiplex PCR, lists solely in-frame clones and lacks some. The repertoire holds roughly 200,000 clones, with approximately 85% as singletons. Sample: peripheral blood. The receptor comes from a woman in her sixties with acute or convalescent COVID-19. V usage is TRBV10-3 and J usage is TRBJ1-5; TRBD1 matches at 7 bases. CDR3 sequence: CAISGRGRGQPQHF. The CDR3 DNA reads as TGTGCCATCAGTGGACGGGGCAGGGGGCAGCCCCAGCATTTT.